This TCR beta chain originates from a study of Ad26.COV2.S vaccination and SARS-CoV-2 variants. Study-level points and caveats: Breadth, reportedly substantial, characterized the spike-specific CD8+ and CD4+ T cell responses after vaccination. Spike-specific TCR breadth was greater in vaccine than placebo recipients. Placebo recipients and vaccine recipients were similar in non-spike TCR breadth.

Sequencing was performed with immunoSEQ multiplex PCR; in TCRdb, only in-frame clones are kept and a portion is missing. The sample shows 350,000 to 450,000 clones, roughly nine tenths of them seen only once. CDR3 length equals 15 residues. The germline CDR1 and CDR2 sequences are SGDLS and YYNGEE. Between the trimmed V and J ends, which lost 4 bases and 3 bases, there was a span of 16 bases. Concerning this clone itself: What it recognizes is unknown.

This specimen consisted of peripheral blood, obtained after recovery from COVID-19. V and J are TRBV9 and TRBJ1-1; weak D call: TRBD1 (5 bases). This TCR was recovered from a human donor who had recovered from COVID-19. CDR3 loop: CASSPILGADTEAFF. For the CDR3, the DNA is TGTGCCAGCAGCCCAATCTTAGGGGCGGACACTGAAGCTTTCTTT.